One and the same sample provided the 3 T cell receptor beta chains below, sequenced in a study of T-cell memory formation after mild COVID-19. MiXCR was run by TCRdb on the 5' RACE reads, yielding one entry per CDR3 protein. The table shows over 450,000 distinct CDR3 sequences, with about a fifth occurring only once. Sample: PBMCs or a T cell subset sorted from them (not recorded which). Receptor source: an adult woman who had mild COVID-19 (a few samples of this study predate the infection). Cell type and time point are not known.

This clonotype showed up just a few times. The V call is TRBV24-1, the J call TRBJ2-3; the D call may be TRBD1 or TRBD2 (6 bases each). CDR1 is KGHDR and CDR2 is SFDVKD in the germline V gene. V shed 4 bases and J shed 5 bases, with 15 bases lying between them. The CDR3 contains 15 residues. CDR3 in DNA: TGTGCCACCAGTGACCCAAGGGGGGCTGAAGATACGCAGTATTTT. It encodes CATSDPRGAEDTQYF.

This clonotype was counted once. This sequence joins TRBV7-2 and TRBJ2-1; 7 bases are shared with TRBD2. Trimming cost V 0 bases and J 9 bases; bases outside gene matches: 8. Germline assignment: CDR1 SGHTA and CDR2 FQGNSA. The CDR3 has 15 residues. CDR3: CASSLALAGVAEQFF. CDR3 DNA: TGTGCCAGCAGCTTAGCGTTGGCGGGGGTTGCTGAGCAGTTCTTC.

The chain carries TRBV29-1 and TRBJ2-3; 10 positions agree with TRBD1. Germline V lookup: CDR1 SQVTM, CDR2 ANQGSEA. The CDR3 has 15 amino acids. With V trimmed by 3 bases and J by 1 base, 4 bases remained unmatched. The CDR3 loop is CSVEPGQGRTDTQYF. For the CDR3, the DNA is TGCAGCGTTGAGCCGGGACAGGGGCGCACAGATACGCAGTATTTT.